Shown below are 8 T cell receptor beta chains from a single sample sequenced in a study of sequential checkpoint blockade in melanoma. Only in-frame clones appear in the TCRdb table, and some are missing; sequencing was by immunoSEQ multiplex PCR. This table has 20,000 to 25,000 clones, approximately 82% appearing once. Treatment here: randomized to nivolumab then ipilimumab (arm A) or the reverse (arm B). Sample: CD8+ T cells sorted from blood (inferred from file names), taken from a patient given nivolumab and ipilimumab in sequence. The receptors originated from a human donor with melanoma.

The V call is TRBV7-3, the J call TRBJ2-3; 8 bases match TRBD1. The CDR3 has 14 residues. CDR1 is SGHTA and CDR2 is FQGTGA in the germline V gene. The ends lost 4 bases at V and 6 bases at J; junction bases unmatched: 6. The CDR3 sequence is CASSSGQGSDTQYF. The DNA for the CDR3 is TGTGCCAGCAGCTCCGGACAGGGATCGGATACGCAGTATTTT.

V gene TRBV5-1 combines with J gene TRBJ2-3, with D perhaps TRBD1 (6 bases). CDR3 length: 14 amino acids. Per germline, CDR1 SGHRS and CDR2 YFSETQ. Trimming shortened V by 4 bases and J by 2 bases, and 11 bases separated the two germline ends. The CDR3 sequence: CASSAQGPTDTQYF. In nucleotides, the CDR3 is TGCGCCAGCAGCGCACAGGGCCCCACAGATACGCAGTATTTT.

The chain links TRBV28 to TRBJ1-2; the match to TRBD1 covers 8 bases. CDR3 length: 18 residues. Trimming removed 7 bases from V and 4 bases from J; junction bases left unmatched: 20. Germline V gene sequence: CDR1 MDHEN, CDR2 SYDVKM. The CDR3 sequence: CASTSNGQGKPGGYGYTF. The CDR3 DNA is TGTGCCAGCACCTCCAATGGACAGGGTAAACCGGGGGGCTATGGCTACACCTTC.

The CDR3, as DNA: TGTGCCAGCAGCGTATCCTCGGGACTAGCGGGAGTGGGTGAGCAGTACTTC. It encodes CASSVSSGLAGVGEQYF. V is TRBV9 and J is TRBJ2-7; 14 positions agree with TRBD2. This CDR3 is built from 17 residues. The J segment lost 7 bases and the V segment lost 1 base, leaving 10 bases of the junction unmatched. The germline CDR1 and CDR2 sequences are SGDLS and YYNGEE.

The chain joins TRBV5-6 to TRBJ2-2; no definite D call. Per the germline V gene, CDR1 is SGHDT and CDR2 is YYEEEE. Trimming pared 3 bases from V and 7 bases from J, leaving 7 bases between. The CDR3 runs 12 residues. The CDR3 DNA reads TGTGCCAGCAGCTCGATCGGCGGGGAGCTGTTTTTT. Its translation is CASSSIGGELFF. The whole variable domain, remainder taken from reference TRBV5-6 and TRBJ2-2, is DAGVTQSPTHLIKTRGQQVTLRCSPKSGHDTVSWYQQALGQGPQFIFQYYEEEERQRGNFPDRFSGHQFPNYSSELNVNALLLGDSALYLCASSSIGGELFFGEGSRLTVL.

This sequence joins TRBV5-5 and TRBJ2-1; maybe TRBD2 (6 bases). With 4 bases removed from V and 8 bases from J, the gap between germline ends came to 22 bases. The V gene's germline CDR1 is SGHKS and CDR2 YYEKEE (reference sequence). This CDR3 region has 16 residues. The CDR3 coding sequence is TGTGCCAGCAGCCTCATGACTAGTCACAAAAGTGATGAGCAGTTCTTC. Translated, it gives CASSLMTSHKSDEQFF.

The V and J genes are TRBV5-1 and TRBJ1-2; D is unclear. CDR1 SGHRS and CDR2 YFSETQ come from the germline V gene. The CDR3 is 13 residues long. V was cut by 0 bases and J by 4 bases, with 7 bases left in between. The DNA for the CDR3 is TGCGCCAGCAGCTTGGACAGCTTCTATGGCTACACCTTC. Its translation is CASSLDSFYGYTF.

V gene TRBV6-6 combines with J gene TRBJ2-1; TRBD2 is a possible D gene (5 bases). CDR1 and CDR2 (germline): MNHNY, SVGAGI (reference sequence). With 2 bases removed from V and 6 bases from J, the gap between germline ends came to 14 bases. This CDR3 has 15 amino acids. This CDR3 reads CASSYGGGPGNEQFF. The CDR3 nucleotides read TGTGCCAGCAGTTACGGCGGCGGGCCGGGCAATGAGCAGTTCTTC.